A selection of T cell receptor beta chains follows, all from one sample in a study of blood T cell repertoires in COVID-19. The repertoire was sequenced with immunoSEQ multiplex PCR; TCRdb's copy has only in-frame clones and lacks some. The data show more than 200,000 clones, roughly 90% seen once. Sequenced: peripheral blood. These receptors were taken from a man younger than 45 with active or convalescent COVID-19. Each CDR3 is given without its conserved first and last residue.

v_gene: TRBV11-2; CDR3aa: ASSETRGLEETQY
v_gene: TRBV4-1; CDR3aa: ASTEARDSDNYGYT
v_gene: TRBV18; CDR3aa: ASSTRERTSTDTQY
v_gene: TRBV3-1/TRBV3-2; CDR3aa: ASSLTGGYGYT
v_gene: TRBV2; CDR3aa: ASSEATRRPNQPQH
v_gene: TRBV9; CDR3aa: ASSVDRKGGELF
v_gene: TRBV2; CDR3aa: ASNWGKEGPQH
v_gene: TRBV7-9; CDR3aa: ASSPNRDRVDNEQF
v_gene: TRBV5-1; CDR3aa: ASSLEGGSYEQY
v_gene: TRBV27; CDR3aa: ASSLNPSGGVYTQY
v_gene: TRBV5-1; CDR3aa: ASSLGTGQGVNGYT
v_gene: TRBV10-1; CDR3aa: ASSENDRATDTQY
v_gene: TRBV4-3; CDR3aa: ASSQVHRAYEQY
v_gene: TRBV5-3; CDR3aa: ARSSPTLKESPNYEQY
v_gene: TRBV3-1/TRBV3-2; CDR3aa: ASSQEDRGSGYT
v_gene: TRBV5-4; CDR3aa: ASSGGQGASGNTEAF
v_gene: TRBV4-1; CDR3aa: ASSRLGGLPNEKLF
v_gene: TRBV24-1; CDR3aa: ATSDSQGQASTDTQY
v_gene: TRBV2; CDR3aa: ASREPGLS
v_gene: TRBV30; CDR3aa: AWEPTGVGTDTQY
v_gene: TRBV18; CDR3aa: ASSPPGGRGLQETQY
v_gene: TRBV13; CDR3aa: ASSLRGGPVWEQY
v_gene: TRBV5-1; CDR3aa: ASSSSKDRGNSPLH